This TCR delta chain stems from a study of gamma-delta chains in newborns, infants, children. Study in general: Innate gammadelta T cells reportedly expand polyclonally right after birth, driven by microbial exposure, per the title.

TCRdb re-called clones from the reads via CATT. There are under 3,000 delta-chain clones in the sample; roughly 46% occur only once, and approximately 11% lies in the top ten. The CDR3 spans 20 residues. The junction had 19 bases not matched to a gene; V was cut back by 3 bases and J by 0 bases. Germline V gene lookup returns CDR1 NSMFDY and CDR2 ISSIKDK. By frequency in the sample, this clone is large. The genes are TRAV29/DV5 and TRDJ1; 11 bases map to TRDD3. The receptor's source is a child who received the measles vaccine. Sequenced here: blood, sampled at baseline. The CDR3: CAATIRRWGIHGSDTDKLIF. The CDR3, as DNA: TGTGCAGCAACGATAAGACGCTGGGGGATACATGGGTCCGACACCGATAAACTCATCTTT.